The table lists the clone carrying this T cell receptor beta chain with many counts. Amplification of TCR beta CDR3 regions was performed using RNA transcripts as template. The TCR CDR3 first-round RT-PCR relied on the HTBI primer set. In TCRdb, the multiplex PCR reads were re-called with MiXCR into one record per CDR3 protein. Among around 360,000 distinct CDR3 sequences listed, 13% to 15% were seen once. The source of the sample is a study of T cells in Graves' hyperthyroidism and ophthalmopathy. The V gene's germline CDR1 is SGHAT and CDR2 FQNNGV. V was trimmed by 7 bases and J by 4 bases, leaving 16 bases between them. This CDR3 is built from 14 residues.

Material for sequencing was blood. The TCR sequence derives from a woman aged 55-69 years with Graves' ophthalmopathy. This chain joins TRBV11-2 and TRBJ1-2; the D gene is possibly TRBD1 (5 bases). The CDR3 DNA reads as TGTGCCAGCACCCTAGGAGCAGGGCCCTATGGCTACACCTTC. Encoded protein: CASTLGAGPYGYTF.